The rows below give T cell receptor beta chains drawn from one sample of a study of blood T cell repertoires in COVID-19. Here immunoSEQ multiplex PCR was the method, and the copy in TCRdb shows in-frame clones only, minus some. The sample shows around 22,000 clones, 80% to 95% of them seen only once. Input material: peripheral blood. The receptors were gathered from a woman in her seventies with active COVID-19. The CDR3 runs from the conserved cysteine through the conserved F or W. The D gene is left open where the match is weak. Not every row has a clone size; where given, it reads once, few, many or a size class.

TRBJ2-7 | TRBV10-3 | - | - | CAISERSRSEQYF | TGTGCCATCAGTGAAAGGAGTAGATCCGAGCAGTACTTC
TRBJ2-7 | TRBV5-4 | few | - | CASSLRVRNEQYF | TGTGCCAGCAGCTTACGGGTTCGGAACGAGCAGTACTTC
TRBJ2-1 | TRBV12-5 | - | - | CASGYFNEQFF | TGTGCTAGTGGCTACTTCAATGAGCAGTTCTTC
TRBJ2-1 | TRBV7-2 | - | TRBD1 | CASSSRTGGEQFF | TGTGCCAGCAGCTCCCGGACAGGTGGTGAGCAGTTCTTC
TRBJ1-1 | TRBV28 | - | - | CASSFTRTEAFF | TGTGCCAGCAGTTTCACTAGAACTGAAGCTTTCTTT
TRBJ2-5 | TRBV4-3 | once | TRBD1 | CASSQDRVQGAGETQYF | TGCGCCAGCAGCCAAGATCGGGTCCAGGGGGCTGGAGAGACCCAGTACTTC
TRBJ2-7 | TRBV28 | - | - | CASSLSLYEQYF | TGTGCCAGCAGTTTATCACTCTACGAGCAGTACTTC
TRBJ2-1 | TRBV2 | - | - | CASTRTAINEQFF | TGTGCCAGCACCAGAACCGCAATCAATGAGCAGTTCTTC
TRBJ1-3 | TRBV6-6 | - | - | CASSPLGNTIYF | TGTGCCAGCAGTCCTCTTGGAAACACCATATATTTT
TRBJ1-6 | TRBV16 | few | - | CASSQLMSSPLHF | TGTGCCAGCAGCCAATTGATGAGCTCACCCCTCCACTTT
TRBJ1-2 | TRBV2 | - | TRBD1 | CASSTDRNYGYTF | TGTGCCAGCAGTACGGACAGGAACTATGGCTACACCTTC
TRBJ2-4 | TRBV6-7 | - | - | CASNIPLRGLAKNIQYF | TGTGCCAGCAACATCCCACTCAGGGGATTAGCCAAAAACATTCAGTACTTC
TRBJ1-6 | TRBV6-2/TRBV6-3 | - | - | CASSYGVGVGSPLHF | TGTGCCAGCAGTTACGGGGTCGGGGTAGGCTCACCCCTCCACTTT
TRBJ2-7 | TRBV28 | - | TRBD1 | CASSLGDSQGVPRYEQYF | TGTGCCAGCAGTTTAGGGGATTCACAGGGGGTCCCCCGCTACGAGCAGTACTTC
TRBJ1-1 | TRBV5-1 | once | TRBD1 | CASSPAGQGSQAFF | TGCGCCAGCAGCCCGGCGGGACAGGGTTCCCAAGCTTTCTTT
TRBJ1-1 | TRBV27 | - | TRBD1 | CASKPGQGFTEAFF | TGTGCCAGCAAACCCGGACAGGGATTCACTGAAGCTTTCTTT
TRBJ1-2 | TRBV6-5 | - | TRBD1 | CAIARDSGNYGYTF | TGTGCCATCGCCCGGGACAGCGGTAACTATGGCTACACCTTC
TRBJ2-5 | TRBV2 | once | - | CASSEAWGAAETQYF | TGTGCCAGCAGTGAAGCTTGGGGCGCCGCGGAGACCCAGTACTTC
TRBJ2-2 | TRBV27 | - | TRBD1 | CASSRAWAGGTGELFF | TGTGCCAGCAGTAGAGCTTGGGCAGGGGGAACCGGGGAGCTGTTTTTT
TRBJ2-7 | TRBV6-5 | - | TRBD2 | CASLLAGGAEQYF | TGTGCCAGCTTGCTAGCGGGAGGAGCCGAGCAGTACTTC
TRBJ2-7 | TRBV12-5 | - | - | CASDGESAYEQYF | TGTGCTAGTGACGGGGAGAGCGCCTACGAGCAGTACTTC
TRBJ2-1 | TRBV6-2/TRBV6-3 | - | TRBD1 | CASSYSKDRGPFYNEQFF | TGTGCCAGCAGTTACTCGAAGGACAGGGGGCCTTTCTACAATGAGCAGTTCTTC
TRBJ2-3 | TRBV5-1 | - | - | CASSHGGARRDTQYF | TGCGCCAGCTCCCATGGGGGGGCGCGCAGGGATACGCAGTATTTT
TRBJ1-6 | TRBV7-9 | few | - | CASSWARGTADSPLHF | TGTGCCAGCAGCTGGGCTCGGGGTACAGCAGATTCACCCCTCCACTTT
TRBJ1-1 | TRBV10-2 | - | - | CASSESYTNTEAFF | TGCGCCAGCAGTGAGTCTTACACAAACACTGAAGCTTTCTTT
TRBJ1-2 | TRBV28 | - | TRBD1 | CASSLLRQGNYGYTF | TGTGCCAGCAGTTTATTAAGACAGGGGAACTATGGCTACACCTTC
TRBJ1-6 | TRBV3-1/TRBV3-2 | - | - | CASSQGGTRNSPLHF | TGTGCCAGCAGCCAAGGGGGGACACGAAATTCACCCCTCCACTTT
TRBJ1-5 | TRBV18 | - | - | CASSPRQGSGSNQPQHF | TGTGCCAGCTCACCACGGCAGGGAAGTGGTAGCAATCAGCCCCAGCATTTT
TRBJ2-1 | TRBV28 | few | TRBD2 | CASSLKRDQFF | TGTGCCAGCAGTCTAAAGCGGGACCAGTTCTTC
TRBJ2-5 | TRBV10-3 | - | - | CATGDSPGETQYF | TGTGCCACGGGTGACAGTCCTGGGGAGACCCAGTACTTC
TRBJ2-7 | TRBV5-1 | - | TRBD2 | CASSLMAGGPNEQYF | TGCGCCAGCAGCTTGATGGCGGGAGGGCCCAACGAGCAGTACTTC
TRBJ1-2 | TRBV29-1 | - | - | CSVNRVDGYTF | TGCAGCGTCAACAGGGTAGATGGCTACACCTTC
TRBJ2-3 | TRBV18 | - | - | CASSPQDRGSLTDTQYF | TGTGCCAGCTCACCACAAGATAGGGGTTCCCTCACAGATACGCAGTATTTT
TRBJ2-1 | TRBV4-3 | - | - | CASSPHGRGDNEQFF | TGCGCCAGCAGCCCCCACGGCAGGGGGGACAATGAGCAGTTCTTC
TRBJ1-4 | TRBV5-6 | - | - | CASSLVGQNEKLFF | TGTGCCAGCAGCTTGGTGGGACAAAATGAAAAACTGTTTTTT
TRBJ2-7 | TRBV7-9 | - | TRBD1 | CASSFVVSGGTYEQYF | TGTGCCAGCAGCTTTGTGGTTTCAGGGGGTACCTACGAGCAGTACTTC
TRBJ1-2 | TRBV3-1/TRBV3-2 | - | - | CASSRAGYGYTF | TGTGCCAGCAGCCGGGCGGGCTATGGCTACACCTTC
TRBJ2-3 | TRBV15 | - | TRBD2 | CATSIMRGATDTQYF | TGTGCCACCAGCATCATGCGGGGGGCCACAGATACGCAGTATTTT
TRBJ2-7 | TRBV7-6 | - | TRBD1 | CASSLAWDRGVNEQYF | TGTGCCAGCAGCTTAGCATGGGACAGGGGTGTAAACGAGCAGTACTTC
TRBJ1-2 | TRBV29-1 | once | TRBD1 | CSVETGGSYGYTF | TGCAGCGTTGAAACAGGGGGATCCTATGGCTACACCTTC
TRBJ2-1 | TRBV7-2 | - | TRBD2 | CASSVGASGSSYNEQFF | TGTGCCAGCAGCGTGGGGGCTAGCGGGAGCTCCTACAATGAGCAGTTCTTC
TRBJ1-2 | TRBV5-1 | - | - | CASSLNRQGGGYTF | TGCGCCAGCAGCTTAAATCGTCAGGGTGGTGGCTACACCTTC
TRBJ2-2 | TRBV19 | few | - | CASSPPFTGELFF | TGTGCCAGTAGTCCCCCTTTTACCGGGGAGCTGTTTTTT
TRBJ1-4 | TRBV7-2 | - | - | CASSLNRGEKLFF | TGTGCCAGCAGCTTAAATCGAGGCGAAAAACTGTTTTTT
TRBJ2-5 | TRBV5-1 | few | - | CASSPGARETQYF | TGCGCCAGCAGCCCGGGAGCTAGAGAGACCCAGTACTTC
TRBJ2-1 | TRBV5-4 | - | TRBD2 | CASSPDPSGGYNEQFF | TGTGCCAGCAGCCCGGACCCTAGCGGGGGCTACAATGAGCAGTTCTTC